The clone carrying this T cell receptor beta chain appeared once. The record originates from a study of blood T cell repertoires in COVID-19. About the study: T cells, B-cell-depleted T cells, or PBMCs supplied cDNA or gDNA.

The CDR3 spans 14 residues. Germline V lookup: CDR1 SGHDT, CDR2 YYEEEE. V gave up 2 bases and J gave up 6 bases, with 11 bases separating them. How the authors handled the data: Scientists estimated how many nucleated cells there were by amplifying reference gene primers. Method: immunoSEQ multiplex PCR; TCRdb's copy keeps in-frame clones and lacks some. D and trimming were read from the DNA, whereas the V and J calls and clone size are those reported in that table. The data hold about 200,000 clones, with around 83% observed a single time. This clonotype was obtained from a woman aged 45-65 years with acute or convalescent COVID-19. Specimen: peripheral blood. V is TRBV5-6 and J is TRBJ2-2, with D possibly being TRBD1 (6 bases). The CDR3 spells CASSFRTGPGELFF. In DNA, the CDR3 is TGTGCCAGCAGCTTTAGAACAGGGCCCGGGGAGCTGTTTTTT.